These 25 T cell receptor beta chains came from one sample sequenced in a study of cytomegalovirus exposure and HLA in healthy donors. 60 Vbeta and 13 Jbeta primers were used in PCR. Clones were read by immunoSEQ multiplex PCR, and TCRdb kept only the in-frame ones, dropping some. Here the sample spans over 150,000 clones, 80% being singletons. Sequencing was carried out using PBMCs. These receptors were collected from a man aged 18 to 29 in good health and CMV-seropositive.

This clone was seen once. The CDR3 region has the DNA TGCGCCAGCAGCTTGGTGGCTGCAGGGGTTGGTTCACCCCTCCACTTT. This encodes CASSLVAAGVGSPLHF. The chain has TRBV5-1 and TRBJ1-6; D is perhaps TRBD1 (6 bases). Germline CDR1 SGHRS, CDR2 YFSETQ. This CDR3 has 16 amino acids. Trimming pared 0 bases from V and 9 bases from J, leaving 16 bases between.

This clone has a single count. This chain links TRBV29-1 with TRBJ1-1; D is perhaps TRBD1 (5 bases). The V gene lost 2 bases and the J gene lost 4 bases, with 11 bases spanning the gap. Germline assignment: CDR1 SQVTM and CDR2 ANQGSEA. This CDR3 is 13 amino acids long. The CDR3 reads CSVEPQGGTEAFF. CDR3 in DNA: TGCAGCGTTGAACCCCAGGGTGGCACTGAAGCTTTCTTT.

This clone was counted a single time. The chain uses TRBV23-1 and TRBJ2-3; 7 bases fit TRBD2. TRBV23-1 is classed as an ORF, of uncertain function. The CDR3 length is 14 residues. The V segment lost 4 bases and the J segment 2 bases; nucleotides outside the gene matches: 3. The CDR3 spells CASSPGLSTDTQYF. The CDR3 DNA reads TGCGCCAGCAGTCCGGGACTATCCACAGATACGCAGTATTTT.

The chain recombines TRBV7-2 with TRBJ1-4; 11 bases match TRBD1. Germline V gene lookup returns CDR1 SGHTA and CDR2 FQGNSA. Losses at the gene ends were 2 bases for V and 7 bases for J; bases not matched to a gene: 3. The CDR3 covers 15 residues. This chain's CDR3 is CASSLRGTGGEKLFF. CDR3 nucleotides: TGTGCCAGCAGCTTAAGAGGGACAGGGGGTGAAAAACTGTTTTTT.

A remark on this clone: The junction differs from germline at one of its ends, possibly a read error. The rearrangement links TRBV7-2 to TRBJ2-3; TRBD2 aligns across 15 bases. The CDR3 covers 14 residues. Germline CDR1 SGHTA, CDR2 FQGNSA. CDR3 sequence (DNA): TGTGCCAGCAGCTTAGGGGGACTAGCGGGGGGCCGGGATTTT. This translates into CASSLGGLAGGRDF. The full variable domain, with the rest looked up from reference TRBV7-2 and TRBJ2-3, is GAGVSQSPSNKVTEKGKDVELRCDPISGHTALYWYRQSLGQGLEFLIYFQGNSAPDKSGLPSDRFSAERTGGSVSTLTIQRTQQEDSAVYLCASSLGGLAGGRDFGPGTRLTVL.

This sequence joins TRBV2 and TRBJ2-2; 9 positions agree with TRBD2. The germline gives CDR1 SNHLY, CDR2 FYNNEI. There are 17 residues in the CDR3. The V gene end was trimmed by 8 bases and the J gene end by 4 bases; junction bases not matched to a gene: 14. Written as DNA, the CDR3 is TGTGCCAGCGATAGGGGTCCGCGGGAGGGGATCACCGGGGAGCTGTTTTTT. Translation gives CASDRGPREGITGELFF.

This chain links TRBV9 with TRBJ2-3, with D perhaps TRBD2 (5 bases). Germline V gives CDR1 SGDLS, CDR2 YYNGEE. V shed 4 bases and J shed 1 base, with 16 bases lying between them. The CDR3 length is 16 residues. CDR3 region: CASSTRTEVRTDTQYF. CDR3 DNA sequence: TGTGCCAGCAGCACGCGGACGGAGGTCCGCACAGATACGCAGTATTTT.

This clone was counted a few times. The chain couples TRBV20-1 to TRBJ2-5; D is uncertain. Germline V CDR1 and CDR2: DFQATT, SNEGSKA (reference sequence). Trimming shortened V by 1 base and J by 5 bases, and 5 bases separated the two germline ends. This CDR3 is 11 amino acids long. CDR3 protein: CSARGEETQYF. For the CDR3, the DNA is TGCAGTGCTAGAGGAGAGGAGACCCAGTACTTC.

In this sample, this clone turned up a few times. The chain links TRBV7-2 to TRBJ2-2; 8 bases align to TRBD2. This CDR3 is built from 15 residues. CDR1 is SGHTA, CDR2 FQGNSA, per germline. The junction had 6 bases not matched to a gene; V was cut back by 5 bases and J by 4 bases. CDR3 sequence: CASSAGLVITGELFF. The CDR3 nucleotides read TGTGCCAGCAGCGCGGGACTAGTTATCACCGGGGAGCTGTTTTTT. Full variable domain (remainder filled in from reference TRBV7-2 and TRBJ2-2): GAGVSQSPSNKVTEKGKDVELRCDPISGHTALYWYRQSLGQGLEFLIYFQGNSAPDKSGLPSDRFSAERTGGSVSTLTIQRTQQEDSAVYLCASSAGLVITGELFFGEGSRLTVL.

The rearrangement joins TRBV5-4 to TRBJ1-1; 9 bases are a match to TRBD1. After removal of 5 bases from V and 4 bases from J, the junction contained 9 bases not matched to a gene. Germline V lookup: CDR1 SGHNT, CDR2 YYREEE (reference sequence). This CDR3 comprises 15 residues. The CDR3 loop is CASRTTGGYGTEAFF. In DNA, the CDR3 is TGTGCCAGCAGGACGACAGGGGGTTACGGCACTGAAGCTTTCTTT.

The chain carries TRBV5-1 and TRBJ2-1; 12 nucleotides align to TRBD2. This CDR3 has 18 amino acids. In germline, CDR1 is SGHRS, CDR2 YFSETQ. The V and J ends lost 4 bases and 0 bases, in that order; junction bases with no gene match: 8. The CDR3 region is CASSHRQTSGSSYNEQFF. In DNA, the CDR3 is TGCGCCAGCAGCCATCGTCAGACTAGCGGGAGCTCCTACAATGAGCAGTTCTTC.

This chain joins TRBV5-1 and TRBJ2-1; D call uncertain. Trimming pared 0 bases from V and 2 bases from J, leaving 6 bases between. The CDR3 has 14 amino acids. Germline values: CDR1 SGHRS, CDR2 YFSETQ. CDR3 sequence (DNA): TGCGCCAGCAGCTTGGAAGACACCTACAATGAGCAGTTCTTC. Amino acid sequence: CASSLEDTYNEQFF.

The chain carries TRBV2 and TRBJ1-6, with a tentative D call TRBD1 (6 bases). The V end lost 3 bases, the J end lost 5 bases, and 20 bases lay between the germline ends. Germline V gene lookup returns CDR1 SNHLY and CDR2 FYNNEI. There are 18 residues in the CDR3. The CDR3 nucleotides are TGTGCCAGCAGTGACCGTCGACAGGCCTTCCACGATAATTCACCCCTCCACTTT. Its translation: CASSDRRQAFHDNSPLHF.

The genes are TRBV11-2 and TRBJ2-4; the match to TRBD2 covers 11 bases. This CDR3 contains 15 residues. Looked up from germline, CDR1 is SGHAT and CDR2 is FQNNGV. Germline trimming cut 5 bases from V and 11 bases from J; bases unmatched to any gene: 11. Written as DNA, the CDR3 is TGTGCCAGCAGCCATCGACTAGCGGGGACCCACGTTCAGTACTTC. Translation gives CASSHRLAGTHVQYF.

A note on this clone: The germline gene is not matched at one end of the junction; a read error may be the cause. This chain uses TRBV20-1 with TRBJ2-7; perhaps TRBD2 as D (5 bases). CDR1 DFQATT and CDR2 SNEGSKA come from the germline V gene (reference sequence). The CDR3 has 10 amino acids. CDR3 DNA: TGCAGTGCTAGAGGACCAGACTACCCCTTC. Its protein is CSARGPDYPF.

The chain employs TRBV7-8 and TRBJ2-1, with 12 bases that match TRBD2. Germline assignment: CDR1 SGHVS and CDR2 FQNEAQ. The CDR3 is made up of 15 amino acids. V dropped 1 base and J dropped 7; count of bases not matched to a gene: 2. The CDR3 spells CASSLGTSGVNEQFF. The CDR3 DNA follows: TGTGCCAGCAGCTTAGGGACTAGCGGGGTAAATGAGCAGTTCTTC.

This chain connects TRBV5-5 to TRBJ2-7, with D possibly being TRBD2 (5 bases). V lost 4 bases, J lost 2 bases, and 10 bases lay in between. CDR1 is SGHKS and CDR2 is YYEKEE in the germline V gene (reference sequence). This CDR3 comprises 13 residues. The CDR3: CASSNGITYEQYF. In DNA form, the CDR3 reads TGTGCCAGCAGCAACGGGATCACCTACGAGCAGTACTTC.

This chain links TRBV2 with TRBJ1-6; TRBD1 agrees at 8 bases. The CDR3 runs 16 residues. Germline V gives CDR1 SNHLY, CDR2 FYNNEI. V was pared by 2 bases and J by 3 bases, with 3 bases of the junction left unmatched. The CDR3 spells CASSEMDRVYNSPLHF. Written as DNA, the CDR3 is TGTGCCAGCAGTGAAATGGACAGGGTCTATAATTCACCCCTCCACTTT.

The V and J genes are TRBV9 and TRBJ1-1; D unclear. The V gene lost 0 bases and the J gene lost 7 bases, with 13 bases spanning the gap. Germline V gene data show CDR1 as SGDLS and CDR2 as YYNGEE. The CDR3 spans 14 residues. The CDR3 sequence: CASSVESQSYEAFF. CDR3 DNA sequence: TGTGCCAGCAGCGTAGAGTCACAGAGCTATGAAGCTTTCTTT.

The chain uses TRBV12-5 and TRBJ1-1; 7 bases are a match to TRBD1. Germline V gives CDR1 LGHNT, CDR2 FRNRAP. This CDR3 comprises 14 residues. Trimming took 1 base from V and 6 from J; bases not matched to a gene: 5. CDR3 sequence: CASGLAVGGPEAFF. The CDR3 DNA sequence: TGTGCTAGTGGTTTGGCGGTAGGGGGCCCTGAAGCTTTCTTT. Complete variable domain (other parts from reference TRBV12-5 and TRBJ1-1): DARVTQTPRHKVTEMGQEVTMRCQPILGHNTVFWYRQTMMQGLELLAYFRNRAPLDDSGMPKDRFSAEMPDATLATLKIQPSEPRDSAVYFCASGLAVGGPEAFFGQGTRLTVV.

The chain carries TRBV12-5 and TRBJ1-3; tentative D call: TRBD1 (5 bases). This CDR3 contains 15 residues. V was pared by 6 bases and J by 3 bases, with 15 bases between. Germline V CDR1 and CDR2: LGHNT, FRNRAP. This chain's CDR3 is CASGEQGARGNTIYF. The CDR3 nucleotides are TGTGCTAGTGGAGAGCAGGGCGCTCGTGGAAACACCATATATTTT. Drawing the rest from reference TRBV12-5 and TRBJ1-3, the complete variable domain is DARVTQTPRHKVTEMGQEVTMRCQPILGHNTVFWYRQTMMQGLELLAYFRNRAPLDDSGMPKDRFSAEMPDATLATLKIQPSEPRDSAVYFCASGEQGARGNTIYFGEGSWLTVV.

The chain recombines TRBV7-9 with TRBJ1-5; TRBD1 matches at 8 bases. Germline trimming cut 5 bases from V and 7 bases from J; bases unmatched to any gene: 7. CDR3 size: 14 residues. CDR1 SEHNR and CDR2 FQNEAQ come from the germline V gene (reference sequence). The CDR3 bases are TGTGCCAGCAGCCGACAGGGGATCGCACAGCCCCAGCATTTT. This gives the protein CASSRQGIAQPQHF.

V is TRBV6-1 and J is TRBJ2-7; 7 nucleotides match TRBD2. This CDR3 has 13 amino acids. Per the germline V gene, CDR1 is MNHNS and CDR2 is SASEGT. V lost 6 bases, J lost 2 bases, and 4 bases stayed unmatched. Here the CDR3 reads CASRGSGAYEQYF. The CDR3 nucleotides read TGTGCCAGCAGAGGGAGCGGGGCCTACGAGCAGTACTTC.

The CDR3 sequence is CASRTGKATNEKLFF. In DNA form, the CDR3 reads TGCGCCAGCAGAACAGGGAAGGCAACTAATGAAAAACTGTTTTTT. The chain joins TRBV10-1 to TRBJ1-4; tentatively, D is TRBD1 (6 bases). Germline V lookup: CDR1 WNHNN, CDR2 SYGVQD (reference sequence). CDR3 length: 15 residues. Trimming pared 6 bases from V and 0 bases from J, leaving 11 bases between.

This clone showed up just once. The chain carries TRBV7-2 and TRBJ2-3, with 8 bases lining up with TRBD2. The ends lost 1 base at V and 7 bases at J; junction bases unmatched: 10. There are 16 residues in the CDR3. The V gene's germline CDR1 is SGHTA and CDR2 FQGNSA. The CDR3 coding sequence is TGTGCCAGCAGCTTAGGGATTGCGGGGGGTAGGAATACGCAGTATTTT. This gives the protein CASSLGIAGGRNTQYF.